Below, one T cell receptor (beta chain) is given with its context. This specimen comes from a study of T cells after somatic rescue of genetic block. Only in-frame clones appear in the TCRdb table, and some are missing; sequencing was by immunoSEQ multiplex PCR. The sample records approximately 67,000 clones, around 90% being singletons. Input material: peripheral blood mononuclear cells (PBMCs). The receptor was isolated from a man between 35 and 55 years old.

In DNA, the CDR3 is TGTGCCAGCAGCTCGGGACTAGGGCCCCGGGAGCTGTTTTTT. As protein: CASSSGLGPRELFF. The V and J genes are TRBV7-8 and TRBJ2-2, with TRBD2 matching 8 bases. Unmatched junction bases numbered 7, after V lost 4 bases and J lost 9 bases. The germline V gene has CDR1 SGHVS and CDR2 FQNEAQ. This CDR3 has 14 residues. The full variable domain, completed using reference TRBV7-8 and TRBJ2-2, is GAGVSQSPRYKVAKRGQDVALRCDPISGHVSLFWYQQALGQGPEFLTYFQNEAQLDKSGLPSDRFFAERPEGSVSTLKIQRTQQEDSAVYLCASSSGLGPRELFFGEGSRLTVL.